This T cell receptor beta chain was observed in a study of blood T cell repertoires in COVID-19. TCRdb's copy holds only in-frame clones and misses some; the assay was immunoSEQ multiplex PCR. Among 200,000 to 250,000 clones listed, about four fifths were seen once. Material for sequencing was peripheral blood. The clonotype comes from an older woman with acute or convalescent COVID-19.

CDR3 nucleotide sequence: TGTGCCAGCAGCCTGACAGGGGCGAACACTGAAGCTTTCTTT. Translation: CASSLTGANTEAFF. The chain combines TRBV7-2 with TRBJ1-1, with 8 bases identical to TRBD1. J lost 1 base, V lost 5 bases, and 3 bases had no gene match. Germline V CDR1 and CDR2: SGHTA, FQGNSA. The length of the CDR3 is 14 residues.